This T cell receptor beta chain was identified in a study of control samples from healthy donors and cancer patients. V lost 5 bases and J lost 7; bases outside the gene matches: 10. The V gene's germline CDR1 is MNHEY and CDR2 SVGAGI. The CDR3 loop spans 14 amino acids. Clones were sequenced by immunoSEQ multiplex PCR, and TCRdb holds only the in-frame ones, with some missing. This sample's table has approximately 190,000 clones. Sample: blood. The clonotype comes from a woman aged 30 to 39 in good health. V gene TRBV6-5 combines with J gene TRBJ2-5, with 7 bases identical to TRBD2. The CDR3 protein is CASSMVGPGGTQYF. In nucleotides, the CDR3 is TGTGCCAGCAGTATGGTCGGTCCGGGGGGGACCCAGTACTTC.